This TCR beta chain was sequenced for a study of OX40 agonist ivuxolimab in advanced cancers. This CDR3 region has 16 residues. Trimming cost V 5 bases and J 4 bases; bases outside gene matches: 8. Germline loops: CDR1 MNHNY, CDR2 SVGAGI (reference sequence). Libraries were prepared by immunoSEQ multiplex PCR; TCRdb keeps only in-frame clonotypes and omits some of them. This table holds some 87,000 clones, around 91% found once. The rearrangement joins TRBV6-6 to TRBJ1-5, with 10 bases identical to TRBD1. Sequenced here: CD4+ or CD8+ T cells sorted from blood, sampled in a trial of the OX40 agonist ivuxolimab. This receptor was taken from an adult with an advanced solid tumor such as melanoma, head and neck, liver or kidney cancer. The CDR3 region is CASSRQGAGGNQPQHF. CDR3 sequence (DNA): TGTGCCAGCAGTCGACAGGGGGCAGGAGGGAATCAGCCCCAGCATTTT.